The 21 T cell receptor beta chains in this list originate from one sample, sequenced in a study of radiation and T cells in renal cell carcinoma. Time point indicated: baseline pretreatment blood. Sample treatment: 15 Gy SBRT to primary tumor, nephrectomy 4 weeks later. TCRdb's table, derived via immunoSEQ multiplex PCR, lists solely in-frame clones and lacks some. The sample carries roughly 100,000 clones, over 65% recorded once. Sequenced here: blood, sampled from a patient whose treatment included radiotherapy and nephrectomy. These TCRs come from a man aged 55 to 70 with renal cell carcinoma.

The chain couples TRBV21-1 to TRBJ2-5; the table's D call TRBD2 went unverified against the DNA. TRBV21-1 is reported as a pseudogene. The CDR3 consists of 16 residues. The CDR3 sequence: CASSKGEAGARETQYF. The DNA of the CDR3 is TGTGCCAGCAGCAAAGGCGAAGCGGGAGCACGGGAGACCCAGTACTTC.

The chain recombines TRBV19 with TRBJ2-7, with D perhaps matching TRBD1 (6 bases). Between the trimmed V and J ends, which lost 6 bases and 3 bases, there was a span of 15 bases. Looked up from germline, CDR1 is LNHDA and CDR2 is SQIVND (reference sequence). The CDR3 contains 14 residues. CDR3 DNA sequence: TGTGCCAGTAGCGTACAGGGAGCTGGCTACGAGCAGTACTTC. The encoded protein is CASSVQGAGYEQYF.

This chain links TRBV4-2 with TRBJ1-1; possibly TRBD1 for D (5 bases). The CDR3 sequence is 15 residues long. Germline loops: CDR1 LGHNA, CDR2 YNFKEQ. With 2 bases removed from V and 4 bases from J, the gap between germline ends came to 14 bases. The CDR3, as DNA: TGTGCCAGCAGCCAACTAACGCGGGGGAGCACTGAAGCTTTCTTT. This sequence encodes CASSQLTRGSTEAFF.

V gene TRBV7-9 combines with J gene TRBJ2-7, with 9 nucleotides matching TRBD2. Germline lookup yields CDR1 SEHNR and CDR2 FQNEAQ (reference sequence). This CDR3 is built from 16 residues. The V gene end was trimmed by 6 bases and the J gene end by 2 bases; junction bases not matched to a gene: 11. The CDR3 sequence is CASSSTRLAAPYEQYF. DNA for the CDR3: TGTGCCAGCAGTTCAACACGACTAGCGGCACCCTACGAGCAGTACTTC.

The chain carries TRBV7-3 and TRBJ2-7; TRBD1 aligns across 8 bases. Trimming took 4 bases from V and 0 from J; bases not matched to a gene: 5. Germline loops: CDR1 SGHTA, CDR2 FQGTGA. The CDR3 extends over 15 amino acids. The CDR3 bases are TGTGCCAGCAGCTCCGGACAGGGCAACTCCTACGAGCAGTACTTC. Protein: CASSSGQGNSYEQYF.

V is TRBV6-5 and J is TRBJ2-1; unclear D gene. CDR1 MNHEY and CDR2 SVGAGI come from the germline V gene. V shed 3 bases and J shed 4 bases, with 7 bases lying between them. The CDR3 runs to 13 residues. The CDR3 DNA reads TGTGCCAGCAGTTATGCGGAGTACAATGAGCAGTTCTTC. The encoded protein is CASSYAEYNEQFF.

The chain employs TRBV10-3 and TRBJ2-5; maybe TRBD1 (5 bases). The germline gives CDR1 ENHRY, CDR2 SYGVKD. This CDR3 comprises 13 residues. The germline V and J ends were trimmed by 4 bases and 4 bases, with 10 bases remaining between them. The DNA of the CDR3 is TGTGCCATCAGTGTAGGCCAGGGAGAGACCCAGTACTTC. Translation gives CAISVGQGETQYF.

For the CDR3, the DNA is TGTGCCAGCAGCTTGGCCGGGGGTTGGGGCTCTGGGGCCAACGTCCTGACTTTC. Its translation: CASSLAGGWGSGANVLTF. The gene calls are TRBV5-6 and TRBJ2-6; perhaps TRBD2 as D (6 bases). This CDR3 is built from 18 residues. Trimming took off 0 bases at V and 0 bases at J, with 13 bases between the two ends. Germline V gives CDR1 SGHDT, CDR2 YYEEEE.

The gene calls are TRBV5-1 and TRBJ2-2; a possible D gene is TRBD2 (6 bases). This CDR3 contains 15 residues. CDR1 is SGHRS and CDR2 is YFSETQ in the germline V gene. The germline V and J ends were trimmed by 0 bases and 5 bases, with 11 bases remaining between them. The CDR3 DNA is TGCGCCAGCAGCTTGGGCGCGGGAATTACCGGGGAGCTGTTTTTT. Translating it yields CASSLGAGITGELFF.

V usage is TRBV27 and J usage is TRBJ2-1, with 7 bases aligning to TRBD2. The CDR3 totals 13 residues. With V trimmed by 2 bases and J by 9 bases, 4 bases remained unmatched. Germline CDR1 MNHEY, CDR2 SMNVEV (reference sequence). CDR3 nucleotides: TGTGCCAGCAGTTTAGCGGGAGTTGGTGAGCAGTTCTTC. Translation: CASSLAGVGEQFF.

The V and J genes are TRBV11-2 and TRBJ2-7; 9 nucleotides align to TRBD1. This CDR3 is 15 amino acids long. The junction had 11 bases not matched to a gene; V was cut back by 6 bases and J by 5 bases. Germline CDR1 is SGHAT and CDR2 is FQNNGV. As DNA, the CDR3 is TGTGCCAGCAGATTTCCGGGACAGGGTGGTCACGAGCAGTACTTC. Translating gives CASRFPGQGGHEQYF. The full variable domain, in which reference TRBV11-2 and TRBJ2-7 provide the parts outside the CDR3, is EAGVAQSPRYKIIEKRQSVAFWCNPISGHATLYWYQQILGQGPKLLIQFQNNGVVDDSQLPKDRFSAERLKGVDSTLKIQPAKLEDSAVYLCASRFPGQGGHEQYFGPGTRLTVT.

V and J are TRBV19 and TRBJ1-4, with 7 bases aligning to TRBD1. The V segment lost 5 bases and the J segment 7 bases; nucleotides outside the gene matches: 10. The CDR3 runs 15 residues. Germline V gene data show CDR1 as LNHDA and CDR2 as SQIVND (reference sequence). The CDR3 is CASSPIDRELEKLFF. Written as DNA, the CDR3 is TGTGCCAGTAGTCCGATCGACAGGGAGCTTGAAAAACTGTTTTTT.

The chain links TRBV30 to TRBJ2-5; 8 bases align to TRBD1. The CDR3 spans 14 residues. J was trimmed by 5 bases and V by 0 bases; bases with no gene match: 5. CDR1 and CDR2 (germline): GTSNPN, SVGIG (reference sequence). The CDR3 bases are TGTGCCTGGAGTGTAGGGACAGGCGAGGAGACCCAGTACTTC. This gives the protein CAWSVGTGEETQYF.

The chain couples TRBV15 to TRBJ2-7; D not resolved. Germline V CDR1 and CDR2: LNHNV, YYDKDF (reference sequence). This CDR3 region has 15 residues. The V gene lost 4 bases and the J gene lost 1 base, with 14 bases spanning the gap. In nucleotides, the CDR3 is TGTGCCACCAGCAACGAGGCAGCAAATTCCTACGAGCAGTACTTC. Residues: CATSNEAANSYEQYF. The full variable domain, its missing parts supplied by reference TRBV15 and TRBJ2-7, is DAMVIQNPRYQVTQFGKPVTLSCSQTLNHNVMYWYQQKSSQAPKLLFHYYDKDFNNEADTPDNFQSRRPNTSFCFLDIRSPGLGDTAMYLCATSNEAANSYEQYFGPGTRLTVT.

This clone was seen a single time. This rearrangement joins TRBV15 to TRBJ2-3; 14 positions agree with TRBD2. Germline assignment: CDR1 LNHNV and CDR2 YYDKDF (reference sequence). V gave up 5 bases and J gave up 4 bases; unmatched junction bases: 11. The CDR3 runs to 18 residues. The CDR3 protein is CATSLQGLAGGVADTQYF. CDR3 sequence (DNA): TGTGCCACCAGCCTCCAAGGACTAGCGGGAGGAGTGGCAGATACGCAGTATTTT.

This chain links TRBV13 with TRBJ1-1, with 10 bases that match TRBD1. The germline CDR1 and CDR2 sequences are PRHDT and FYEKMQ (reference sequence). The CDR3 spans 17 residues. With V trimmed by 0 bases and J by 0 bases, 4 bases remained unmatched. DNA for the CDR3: TGTGCCAGCAGCTTAGGGGACAGGGGGGCCATGAACACTGAAGCTTTCTTT. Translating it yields CASSLGDRGAMNTEAFF. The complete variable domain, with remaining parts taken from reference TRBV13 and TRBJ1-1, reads AAGVIQSPRHLIKEKRETATLKCYPIPRHDTVYWYQQGPGQDPQFLISFYEKMQSDKGSIPDRFSAQQFSDYHSELNMSSLELGDSALYFCASSLGDRGAMNTEAFFGQGTRLTVV.

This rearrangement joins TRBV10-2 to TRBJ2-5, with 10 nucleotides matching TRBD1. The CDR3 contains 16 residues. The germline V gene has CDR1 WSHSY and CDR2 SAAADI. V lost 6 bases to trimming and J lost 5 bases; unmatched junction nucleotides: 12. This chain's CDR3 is CASRHSGTGVWETQYF. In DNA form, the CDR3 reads TGCGCCAGCAGGCACTCCGGGACAGGGGTTTGGGAGACCCAGTACTTC.

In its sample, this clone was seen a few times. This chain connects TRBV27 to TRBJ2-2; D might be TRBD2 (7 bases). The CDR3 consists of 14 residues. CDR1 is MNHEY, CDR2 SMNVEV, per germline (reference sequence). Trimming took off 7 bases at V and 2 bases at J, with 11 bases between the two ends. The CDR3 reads CASTGGRNTGELFF. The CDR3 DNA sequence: TGTGCCAGCACCGGGGGGCGTAACACCGGGGAGCTGTTTTTT.

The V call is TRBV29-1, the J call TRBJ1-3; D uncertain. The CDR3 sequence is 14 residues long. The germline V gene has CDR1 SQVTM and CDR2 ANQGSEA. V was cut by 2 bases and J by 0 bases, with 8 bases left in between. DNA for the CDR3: TGCAGCGTTGAACAGGCTATCTCTGGAAACACCATATATTTT. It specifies CSVEQAISGNTIYF.

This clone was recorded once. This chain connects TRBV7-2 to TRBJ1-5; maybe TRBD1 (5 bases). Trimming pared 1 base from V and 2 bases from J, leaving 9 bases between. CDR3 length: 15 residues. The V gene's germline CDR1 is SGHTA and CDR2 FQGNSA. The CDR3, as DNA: TGTGCCAGCAGCTTAGTCAGGGTAGGCAATCAGCCCCAGCATTTT. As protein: CASSLVRVGNQPQHF.

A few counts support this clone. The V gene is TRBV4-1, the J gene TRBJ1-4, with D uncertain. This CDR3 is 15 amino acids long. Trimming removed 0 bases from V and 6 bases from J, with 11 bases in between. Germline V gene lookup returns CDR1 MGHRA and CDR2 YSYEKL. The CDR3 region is CASSQESNTDEKLFF. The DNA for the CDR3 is TGCGCCAGCAGCCAAGAATCGAACACAGATGAAAAACTGTTTTTT.